One sample yielded the 32 T cell receptor beta chains listed below, sequenced in a study of blood T cell repertoires in COVID-19. Data came from immunoSEQ multiplex PCR; TCRdb stores just in-frame clones and leaves some out. The data contain 25,000 to 30,000 clones, over 75% of them singletons. The sequenced sample was peripheral blood. These receptors were obtained from a woman aged 60-75 years with acute or convalescent COVID-19.

This clone has just a few counts. The chain employs TRBV7-7 and TRBJ1-5; no firm D call. Germline values: CDR1 SSHAT, CDR2 FNYEAQ (reference sequence). This CDR3 region has 17 residues. V dropped 3 bases and J dropped 0 bases, with 15 bases sitting between them. The DNA of the CDR3 is TGTGCCAGCAGCTTCCTCCACCGCCGCGTTAGCAATCAGCCCCAGCATTTT. As protein: CASSFLHRRVSNQPQHF.

This chain uses TRBV19 with TRBJ2-5; possible D gene TRBD1, 7 bases. V shed 11 bases and J shed 4 bases, with 14 bases lying between them. This CDR3 is 12 amino acids long. Germline-derived CDR1 and CDR2 are LNHDA and SQIVND (reference sequence). The CDR3 is CAVRGDRETQYF. The CDR3 nucleotides read TGTGCCGTAAGGGGGGACAGAGAGACCCAGTACTTC.

The CDR3 nucleotides are TGTGCCAGCTCACCCCCAGTCGCAGGGCGGAACACTGAAGCTTTCTTT. Its translation is CASSPPVAGRNTEAFF. V usage is TRBV18 and J usage is TRBJ1-1, with a tentative D call TRBD1 (5 bases). V lost 3 bases and J 1 base, leaving 15 bases between the germline ends. This CDR3 spans 16 amino acids. The germline gives CDR1 KGHSH, CDR2 LQKENI.

Note on this clone: Additional DNA sequences in this sample encode the identical CDR3. The rearrangement links TRBV7-3 to TRBJ2-2; D might be TRBD1 (6 bases). Trimming took off 5 bases at V and 5 bases at J, with 12 bases between the two ends. CDR1 SGHTA and CDR2 FQGTGA come from the germline V gene. This CDR3 spans 14 amino acids. CDR3 in DNA: TGTGCCAGCAGCCTGGACAGCTATACCGGGGAGCTGTTTTTT. Translated, it gives CASSLDSYTGELFF.

The chain joins TRBV3-1 (or the pseudogene TRBV3-2) to TRBJ1-2; D perhaps matches TRBD1 (5 bases). From germline, CDR1 is LGHDT and CDR2 YNNKEL (reference sequence). CDR3 length: 15 amino acids. The V end lost 4 bases, the J end lost 7 bases, and 19 bases lay between the germline ends. CDR3: CASSLSLGRARGYTF. The CDR3 bases are TGTGCCAGCAGCCTTTCGTTGGGGCGCGCGCGTGGCTACACCTTC.

The chain joins TRBV6-6 to TRBJ1-2; 7 bases fit TRBD1. Germline assignment: CDR1 MNHNY and CDR2 SVGAGI (reference sequence). The V and J ends lost 3 bases and 11 bases, in that order; junction bases with no gene match: 9. The CDR3 is made up of 13 amino acids. The chain's CDR3 is CASSYGPAGGYTF. The CDR3 coding sequence is TGTGCCAGCAGTTATGGTCCGGCAGGGGGGTACACCTTC.

The V gene is TRBV7-9, the J gene TRBJ2-7; 7 bases match TRBD1. Germline CDR1 and CDR2: SEHNR and FQNEAQ (reference sequence). There are 15 residues in the CDR3. V lost 5 bases and J lost 3; bases outside the gene matches: 10. The CDR3 DNA is TGTGCCAGCAGCCTAACAACCTCAGGGGGCTACGAGCAGTACTTC. Its protein product is CASSLTTSGGYEQYF.

The count of this clone is one. The rearrangement uses TRBV27 and TRBJ2-7; 8 bases agree with TRBD2. This CDR3 contains 14 residues. The trim removed 3 bases at V and 6 bases at J, leaving 7 bases unmatched. The V gene's germline CDR1 is MNHEY and CDR2 SMNVEV (reference sequence). CDR3 sequence reads: CASSFSGLAVEQYF. The CDR3 DNA is TGTGCCAGCAGTTTTTCCGGACTAGCTGTCGAGCAGTACTTC.

The rearrangement joins TRBV7-2 to TRBJ1-2; D is unclear. The V gene lost 2 bases and the J gene lost 6 bases, with 10 bases spanning the gap. Germline V lookup: CDR1 SGHTA, CDR2 FQGNSA. The CDR3 consists of 13 residues. CDR3 bases: TGTGCCAGCAGCTTAAATTTATATGATGGCTACACCTTC. Translated, it gives CASSLNLYDGYTF.

The V gene is TRBV4-1, the J gene TRBJ1-5, with 8 positions matching TRBD1. The CDR3 contains 16 residues. Per germline, CDR1 MGHRA and CDR2 YSYEKL. The trim removed 5 bases at V and 5 bases at J, leaving 11 bases unmatched. The CDR3 loop reads CASSTDRAKEDQPQHF. CDR3 in DNA: TGCGCCAGCAGCACGGACAGGGCTAAAGAGGATCAGCCCCAGCATTTT.

The chain combines TRBV3-1 (or the pseudogene TRBV3-2) with TRBJ2-5; D not certain. Trimming shortened V by 3 bases and J by 3 bases, and 11 bases separated the two germline ends. CDR1 and CDR2 (germline): LGHDT, YNNKEL (reference sequence). CDR3 size: 14 residues. The CDR3 coding sequence is TGTGCCAGCAGCCACCAACTGTCTGAAGAGACCCAGTACTTC. Its translation is CASSHQLSEETQYF.

Only a few counts were recorded for this clone. Different DNA sequences within this sample yield the same CDR3. The genes are TRBV3-1 (or the pseudogene TRBV3-2) and TRBJ1-1; possibly TRBD1 for D (5 bases). Trimming cost V 2 bases and J 1 base, with 8 bases left between them. Looked up from germline, CDR1 is LGHDT and CDR2 is YNNKEL (reference sequence). The CDR3 extends over 14 amino acids. The CDR3: CASSQSDRNTEAFF. CDR3 nucleotide sequence: TGTGCCAGCAGCCAATCCGACAGGAACACTGAAGCTTTCTTT.

In this sample, this clone turned up once. The V call is TRBV5-1, the J call TRBJ1-2, with D tentatively TRBD1 (5 bases). The CDR3 consists of 14 residues. V lost 5 bases and J 2 bases, leaving 13 bases between the germline ends. Germline-derived CDR1 and CDR2 are SGHRS and YFSETQ. CDR3 DNA: TGCGCCAGCAGTTTCTCCAGGGTGAACTATGGCTACACCTTC. It is translated as CASSFSRVNYGYTF.

Here the CDR3 reads CAWSVPYVGLSSNTGELFF. The CDR3 DNA reads TGTGCCTGGAGTGTCCCCTATGTGGGCCTGTCTTCGAACACCGGGGAGCTGTTTTTT. V usage is TRBV30 and J usage is TRBJ2-2; D gene unclear. V lost 0 bases and J lost 0, with 20 bases in between. The CDR3 has 19 residues. Germline CDR1 is GTSNPN and CDR2 is SVGIG (reference sequence).

The genes are TRBV19 and TRBJ1-5, with D unclear. V gave up 4 bases and J gave up 1 base, with 17 bases separating them. Germline CDR1 is LNHDA and CDR2 is SQIVND (reference sequence). CDR3 length equals 17 residues. Written as DNA, the CDR3 is TGTGCCAGTAGTACGGCCCCGGGGTTACTGAGCAATCAGCCCCAGCATTTT. The encoded protein is CASSTAPGLLSNQPQHF.

For the CDR3, the DNA is TGTGCCAGCAGCTTTGGCGGGGGCCTCCAAGAGACCCAGTACTTC. Encoded protein: CASSFGGGLQETQYF. The chain couples TRBV5-4 to TRBJ2-5, with D perhaps TRBD2 (7 bases). Germline V gene lookup returns CDR1 SGHNT and CDR2 YYREEE (reference sequence). Trimming shortened V by 2 bases and J by 1 base, and 12 bases separated the two germline ends. The CDR3 runs 15 residues.

This clone was seen a few times. The chain joins TRBV7-2 to TRBJ2-7; 8 nucleotides match TRBD1. Germline assignment: CDR1 SGHTA and CDR2 FQGNSA. The CDR3 contains 16 residues. Trimming took 5 bases from V and 1 from J; bases not matched to a gene: 10. The CDR3 reads CASSTRQGTGSYEQYF. CDR3 DNA: TGTGCCAGCAGCACCAGACAGGGGACCGGGTCCTACGAGCAGTACTTC. The variable domain in full, completed from reference TRBV7-2 and TRBJ2-7, reads GAGVSQSPSNKVTEKGKDVELRCDPISGHTALYWYRQSLGQGLEFLIYFQGNSAPDKSGLPSDRFSAERTGGSVSTLTIQRTQQEDSAVYLCASSTRQGTGSYEQYFGPGTRLTVT.

J is TRBJ2-7 and V is TRBV2; 12 nucleotides match TRBD1. This CDR3 comprises 15 residues. Germline assignment: CDR1 SNHLY and CDR2 FYNNEI. V gave up 6 bases and J gave up 5 bases; unmatched junction bases: 8. Here the CDR3 DNA reads TGTGCCAGCAGAGGTGGCGGGACAGGGGGCAACGAGCAGTACTTC. Protein product: CASRGGGTGGNEQYF.

This chain uses TRBV6-5 with TRBJ1-5; D gene uncertain. V was cut by 7 bases and J by 5 bases, with 12 bases left in between. Germline loops: CDR1 MNHEY, CDR2 SVGAGI. The CDR3 is 13 residues long. CDR3: CASTGNLDQPQHF. CDR3 coding DNA: TGTGCCAGCACCGGGAATCTGGATCAGCCCCAGCATTTT.

This sequence joins TRBV5-5 and TRBJ1-1; TRBD1 agrees at 8 bases. J gave up 1 base and V 0 bases, and 11 bases lay outside the gene matches. CDR1 SGHKS and CDR2 YYEKEE come from the germline V gene (reference sequence). The CDR3 totals 18 residues. CDR3 sequence (DNA): TGTGCCAGCAGCTTGGTGGGACAGGAACAGGTAGGGAACACTGAAGCTTTCTTT. Translation gives CASSLVGQEQVGNTEAFF.

The chain joins TRBV18 to TRBJ1-3; a possible D gene is TRBD1 (5 bases). The CDR3 has 14 residues. Per the germline V gene, CDR1 is KGHSH and CDR2 is LQKENI. Between the trimmed V and J ends, which lost 3 bases and 7 bases, there was a span of 13 bases. The DNA for the CDR3 is TGTGCCAGCTCACCGGGGAGGACACCTAACACCATATATTTT. It codes for CASSPGRTPNTIYF. The complete variable domain, with remaining parts taken from reference TRBV18 and TRBJ1-3, reads NAGVMQNPRHLVRRRGQEARLRCSPMKGHSHVYWYRQLPEEGLKFMVYLQKENIIDESGMPKERFSAEFPKEGPSILRIQQVVRGDSAAYFCASSPGRTPNTIYFGEGSWLTVV.

This chain uses TRBV9 with TRBJ2-7, with 10 positions matching TRBD1. There are 15 residues in the CDR3. The V segment lost 2 bases and the J segment 6 bases; nucleotides outside the gene matches: 8. The germline gives CDR1 SGDLS, CDR2 YYNGEE. The CDR3 sequence: CASSVSDRGPREQYF. CDR3 nucleotide sequence: TGTGCCAGCAGCGTCTCAGACAGGGGGCCCCGCGAGCAGTACTTC.

The rearrangement uses TRBV5-1 and TRBJ2-5; TRBD1 is a possible D gene (5 bases). The V end lost 6 bases, the J end lost 5 bases, and 14 bases lay between the germline ends. CDR3 length: 13 amino acids. Per germline, CDR1 SGHRS and CDR2 YFSETQ. This CDR3 is CASMAGPRETQYF. DNA for the CDR3: TGCGCCAGCATGGCAGGGCCGAGGGAGACCCAGTACTTC.

This rearrangement joins TRBV27 to TRBJ1-4, with D maybe TRBD1 (6 bases). V dropped 4 bases and J dropped 8 bases, with 17 bases sitting between them. Germline CDR1 and CDR2: MNHEY and SMNVEV (reference sequence). This CDR3 contains 15 residues. The CDR3 sequence: CASSSYRERPEKLFF. The CDR3 DNA is TGTGCCAGCAGTTCCTACAGGGAGAGGCCGGAAAAACTGTTTTTT.

This clone was seen just once. This chain joins TRBV7-3 and TRBJ2-1, with 9 positions matching TRBD1. V shed 5 bases, J shed 10 bases, and the junction held 9 bases outside the gene matches. The CDR3 runs 14 residues. The germline V gene encodes CDR1 SGHTA and CDR2 FQGTGA. CDR3 nucleotides: TGTGCCAGCAGCGCCCGCCCGGGACAGGGCGAGCAGTTCTTC. Translating it yields CASSARPGQGEQFF. Full variable domain (outside the CDR3, taken from reference TRBV7-3 and TRBJ2-1): GAGVSQTPSNKVTEKGKYVELRCDPISGHTALYWYRQSLGQGPEFLIYFQGTGAADDSGLPNDRFFAVRPEGSVSTLKIQRTERGDSAVYLCASSARPGQGEQFFGPGTRLTVL.

The DNA of the CDR3 is TGTGCCAGTAGTGCGGACAGGGTAGGCACTGAAGCTTTCTTT. It translates to CASSADRVGTEAFF. The chain is built from TRBV19 and TRBJ1-1, with 8 bases lining up with TRBD1. This CDR3 region has 14 residues. V lost 5 bases to trimming and J lost 4 bases; unmatched junction nucleotides: 6. Germline V gene sequence: CDR1 LNHDA, CDR2 SQIVND (reference sequence).

This rearrangement joins TRBV25-1 to TRBJ2-1; 9 bases fit TRBD2. The trim removed 5 bases at V and 1 base at J, leaving 6 bases unmatched. Germline CDR1 MGHDK, CDR2 SYGVNS. This CDR3 comprises 16 residues. CDR3 DNA sequence: TGTGCCAGCAGTTCCTTTAGCGGGGGTTCCTACAATGAGCAGTTCTTC. Translating gives CASSSFSGGSYNEQFF.

The chain is built from TRBV19 and TRBJ2-1, with a weak D call TRBD1 (6 bases). The germline V gene encodes CDR1 LNHDA and CDR2 SQIVND (reference sequence). The ends were cut back, 4 bases at V and 9 bases at J, with 13 bases in the middle. CDR3 length: 13 amino acids. This chain's CDR3 is CASSTTGPGEQFF. The CDR3 nucleotides are TGTGCCAGTAGTACCACAGGGCCTGGTGAGCAGTTCTTC.

The gene calls are TRBV4-1 and TRBJ1-6; 7 positions match TRBD1. V lost 0 bases to trimming and J lost 0 bases; unmatched junction nucleotides: 14. The V gene's germline CDR1 is MGHRA and CDR2 YSYEKL. This CDR3 contains 21 residues. CDR3 DNA sequence: TGCGCCAGCAGCCAAGACCCGTGGGACAGCCTGAGCCCCTCCTATAATTCACCCCTCCACTTT. Translated, it gives CASSQDPWDSLSPSYNSPLHF.

The V and J genes are TRBV28 and TRBJ2-2; D may be TRBD1 (5 bases). Germline V gives CDR1 MDHEN, CDR2 SYDVKM. The V and J ends lost 2 bases and 5 bases respectively, with 9 bases between them. This CDR3 has 14 amino acids. The CDR3 DNA follows: TGTGCCAGCAGTTTAATCGCAGGGACCGGGGAGCTGTTTTTT. The encoded protein is CASSLIAGTGELFF.

In its sample, this clone was seen once. V is TRBV5-4 and J is TRBJ1-2; D not certain. Trimming cost V 2 bases and J 4 bases, with 9 bases left between them. CDR3 length equals 13 residues. The germline V gene encodes CDR1 SGHNT and CDR2 YYREEE (reference sequence). The CDR3, as DNA: TGTGCCAGCAGCTTTTTTGGAGGCTATGGCTACACCTTC. This encodes CASSFFGGYGYTF.

The rearrangement links TRBV6-4 to TRBJ1-5; 8 nucleotides align to TRBD1. The germline CDR1 and CDR2 sequences are MRHNA and SNTAGT. This CDR3 spans 13 amino acids. Unmatched junction bases numbered 4, after V lost 6 bases and J lost 6 bases. CDR3 loop: CASSGQGSQPQHF. The CDR3 DNA reads TGTGCCAGCAGCGGACAGGGAAGTCAGCCCCAGCATTTT.